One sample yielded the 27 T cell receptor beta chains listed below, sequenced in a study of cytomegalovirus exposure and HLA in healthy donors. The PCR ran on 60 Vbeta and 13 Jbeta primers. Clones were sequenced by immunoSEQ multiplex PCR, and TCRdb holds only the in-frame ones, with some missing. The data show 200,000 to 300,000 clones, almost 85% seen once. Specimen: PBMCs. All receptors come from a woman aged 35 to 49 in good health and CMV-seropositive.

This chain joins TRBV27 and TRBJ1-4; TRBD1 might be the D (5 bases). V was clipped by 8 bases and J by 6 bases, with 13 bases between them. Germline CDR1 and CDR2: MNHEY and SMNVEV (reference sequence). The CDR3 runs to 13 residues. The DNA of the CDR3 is TGTGCCAGCGGGGTCATGGGGCATGAAAAACTGTTTTTT. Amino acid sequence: CASGVMGHEKLFF.

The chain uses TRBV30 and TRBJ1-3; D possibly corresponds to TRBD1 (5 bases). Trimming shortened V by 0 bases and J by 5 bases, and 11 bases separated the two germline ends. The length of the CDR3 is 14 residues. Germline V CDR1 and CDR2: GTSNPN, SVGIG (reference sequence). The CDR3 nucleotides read TGTGCCTGGAGTGTCTCGGGGGGGAGAAACACCATATATTTT. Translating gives CAWSVSGGRNTIYF.

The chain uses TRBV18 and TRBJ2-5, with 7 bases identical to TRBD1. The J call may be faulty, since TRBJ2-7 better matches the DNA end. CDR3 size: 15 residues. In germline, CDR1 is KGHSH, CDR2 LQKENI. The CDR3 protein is CASSPTRDSSYEQYF. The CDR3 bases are TGTGCCAGCTCACCAACCCGGGACAGCTCCTACGAGCAGTACTTC.

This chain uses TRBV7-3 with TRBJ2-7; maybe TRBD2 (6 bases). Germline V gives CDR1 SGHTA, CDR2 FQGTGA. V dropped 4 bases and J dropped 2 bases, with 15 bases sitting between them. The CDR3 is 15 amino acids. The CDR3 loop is CASSWRGGPTYEQYF. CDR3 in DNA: TGTGCCAGCAGCTGGAGGGGCGGTCCGACCTACGAGCAGTACTTC.

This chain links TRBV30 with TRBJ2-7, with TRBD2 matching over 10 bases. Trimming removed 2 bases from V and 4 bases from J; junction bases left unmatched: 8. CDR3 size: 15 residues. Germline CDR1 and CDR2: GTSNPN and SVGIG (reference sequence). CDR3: CAWSSPGLAVYEQYF. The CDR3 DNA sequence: TGTGCCTGGAGTTCGCCAGGACTAGCGGTTTACGAGCAGTACTTC.

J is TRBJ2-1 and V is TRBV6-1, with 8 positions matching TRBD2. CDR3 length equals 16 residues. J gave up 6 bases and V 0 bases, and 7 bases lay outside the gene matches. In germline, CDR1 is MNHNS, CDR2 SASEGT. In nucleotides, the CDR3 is TGTGCCAGCAGTGAAGCGCCGAGCGGGAGCGGCAATGAGCAGTTCTTC. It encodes CASSEAPSGSGNEQFF.

The CDR3 is CASKPDRANTGELFF. The CDR3 region has the DNA TGCGCCAGCAAGCCCGACAGGGCGAACACCGGGGAGCTGTTTTTT. The rearrangement joins TRBV5-1 to TRBJ2-2, with TRBD1 matching 7 bases. This CDR3 region has 15 residues. V was pared by 6 bases and J by 0 bases, with 5 bases of the junction left unmatched. Germline CDR1 reads SGHRS; CDR2 reads YFSETQ.

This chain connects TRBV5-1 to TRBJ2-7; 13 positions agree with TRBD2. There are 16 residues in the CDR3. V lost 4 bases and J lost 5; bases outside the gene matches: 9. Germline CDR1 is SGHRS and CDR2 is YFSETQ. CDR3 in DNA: TGCGCCAGCAGCGCGGAGGGACTAGCGGGGTTAGACGAGCAGTACTTC. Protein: CASSAEGLAGLDEQYF.

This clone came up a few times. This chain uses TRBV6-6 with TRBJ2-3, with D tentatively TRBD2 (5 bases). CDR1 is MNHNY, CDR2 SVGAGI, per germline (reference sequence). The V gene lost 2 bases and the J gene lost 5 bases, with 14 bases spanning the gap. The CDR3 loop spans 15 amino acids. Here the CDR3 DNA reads TGTGCCAGCAGTTACGGATCCTTGGCGGGAGATACGCAGTATTTT. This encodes CASSYGSLAGDTQYF.

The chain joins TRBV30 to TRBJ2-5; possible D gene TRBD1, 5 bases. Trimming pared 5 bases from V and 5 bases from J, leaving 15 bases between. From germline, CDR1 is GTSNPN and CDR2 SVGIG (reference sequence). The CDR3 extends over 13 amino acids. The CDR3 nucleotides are TGTGCCTGGTTGGACACTAACGAGGAGACCCAGTACTTC. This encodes CAWLDTNEETQYF.

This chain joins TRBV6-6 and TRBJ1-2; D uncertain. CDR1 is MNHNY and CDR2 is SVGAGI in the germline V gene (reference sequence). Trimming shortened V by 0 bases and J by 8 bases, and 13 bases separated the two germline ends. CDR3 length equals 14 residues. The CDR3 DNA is TGTGCCAGCAGTTACTCGGGCCAAACTGGAGGCTACACCTTC. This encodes CASSYSGQTGGYTF.

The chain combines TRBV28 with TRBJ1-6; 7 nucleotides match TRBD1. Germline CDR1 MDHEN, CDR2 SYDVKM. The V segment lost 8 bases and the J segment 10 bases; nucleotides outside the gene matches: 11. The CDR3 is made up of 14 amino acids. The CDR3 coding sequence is TGTGCCAGCCGGGACAGAAAAGAATTCTCACCCCTCCACTTT. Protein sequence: CASRDRKEFSPLHF. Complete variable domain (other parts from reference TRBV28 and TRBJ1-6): DVKVTQSSRYLVKRTGEKVFLECVQDMDHENMFWYRQDPGLGLRLIYFSYDVKMKEKGDIPEGYSVSREKKERFSLILESASTNQTSMYLCASRDRKEFSPLHFGNGTRLTVT.

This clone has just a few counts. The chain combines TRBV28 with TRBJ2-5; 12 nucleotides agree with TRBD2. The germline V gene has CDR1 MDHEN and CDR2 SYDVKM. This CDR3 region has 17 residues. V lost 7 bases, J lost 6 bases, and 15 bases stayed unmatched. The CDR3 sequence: CASTQGPGLAGPQTQYF. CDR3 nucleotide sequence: TGTGCCAGCACCCAAGGACCCGGACTAGCGGGGCCACAGACCCAGTACTTC.

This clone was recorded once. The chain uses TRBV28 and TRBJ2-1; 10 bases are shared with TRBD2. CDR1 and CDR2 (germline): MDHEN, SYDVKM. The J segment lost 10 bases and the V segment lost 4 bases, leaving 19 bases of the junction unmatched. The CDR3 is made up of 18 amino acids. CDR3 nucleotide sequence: TGTGCCAGCAGTTCACCAGGTTCCGGGACTAGCGCCGATACCGAGCAGTTCTTC. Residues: CASSSPGSGTSADTEQFF.

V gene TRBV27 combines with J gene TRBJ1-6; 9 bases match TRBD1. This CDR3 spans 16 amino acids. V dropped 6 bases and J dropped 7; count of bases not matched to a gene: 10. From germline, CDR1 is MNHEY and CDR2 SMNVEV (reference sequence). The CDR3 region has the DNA TGTGCCAGCAGGCTGGGGGGGACAGGGACCAATTCACCCCTCCACTTT. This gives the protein CASRLGGTGTNSPLHF.

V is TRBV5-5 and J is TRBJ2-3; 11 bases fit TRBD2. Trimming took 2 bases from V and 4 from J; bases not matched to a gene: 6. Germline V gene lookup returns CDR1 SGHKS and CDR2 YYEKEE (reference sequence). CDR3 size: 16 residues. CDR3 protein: CASSLSSGRRADTQYF. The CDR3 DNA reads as TGTGCCAGCAGCTTATCTAGCGGGAGGCGGGCAGATACGCAGTATTTT.

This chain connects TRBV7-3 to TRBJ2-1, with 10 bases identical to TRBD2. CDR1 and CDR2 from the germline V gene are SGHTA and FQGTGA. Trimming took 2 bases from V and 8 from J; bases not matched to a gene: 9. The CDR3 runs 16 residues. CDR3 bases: TGTGCCAGCAGCTTAGTTCTAGCGGGAGACGGGCATGAGCAGTTCTTC. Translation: CASSLVLAGDGHEQFF.

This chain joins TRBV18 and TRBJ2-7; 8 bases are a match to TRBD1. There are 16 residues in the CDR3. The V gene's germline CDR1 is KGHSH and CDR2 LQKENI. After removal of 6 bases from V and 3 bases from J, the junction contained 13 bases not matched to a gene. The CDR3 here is CASSEGQGLPYYEQYF. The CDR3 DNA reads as TGTGCCAGCTCGGAAGGACAGGGTCTCCCCTACTACGAGCAGTACTTC.

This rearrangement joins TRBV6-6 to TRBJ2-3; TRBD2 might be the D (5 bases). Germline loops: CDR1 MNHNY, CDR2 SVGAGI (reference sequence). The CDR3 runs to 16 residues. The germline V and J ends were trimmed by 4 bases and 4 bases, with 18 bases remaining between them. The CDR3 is CASSSQGGSGSDTQYF. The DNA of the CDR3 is TGTGCCAGCAGTTCCCAAGGAGGCTCGGGTTCAGATACGCAGTATTTT.

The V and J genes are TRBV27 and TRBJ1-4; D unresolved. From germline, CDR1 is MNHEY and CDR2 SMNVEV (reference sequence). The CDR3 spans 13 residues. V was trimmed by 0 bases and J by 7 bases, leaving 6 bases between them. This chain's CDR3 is CASSLSTGEKLFF. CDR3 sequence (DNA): TGTGCCAGCAGTTTATCGACGGGTGAAAAACTGTTTTTT. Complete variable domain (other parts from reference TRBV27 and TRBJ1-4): EAQVTQNPRYLITVTGKKLTVTCSQNMNHEYMSWYRQDPGLGLRQIYYSMNVEVTDKGDVPEGYKVSRKEKRNFPLILESPSPNQTSLYFCASSLSTGEKLFFGSGTQLSVL.

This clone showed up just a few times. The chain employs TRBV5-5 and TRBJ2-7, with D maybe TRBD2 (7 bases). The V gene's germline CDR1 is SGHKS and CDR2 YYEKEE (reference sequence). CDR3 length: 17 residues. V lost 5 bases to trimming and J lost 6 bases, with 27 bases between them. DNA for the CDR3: TGTGCCAGCAGTCGCGAAGGGGGGAGGGCTCTATTTAGCGAGCAGTACTTC. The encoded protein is CASSREGGRALFSEQYF.

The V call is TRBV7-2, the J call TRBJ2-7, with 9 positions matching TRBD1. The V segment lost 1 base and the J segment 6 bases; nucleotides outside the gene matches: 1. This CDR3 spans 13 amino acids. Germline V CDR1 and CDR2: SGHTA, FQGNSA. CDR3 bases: TGTGCCAGCAGCTTAGGACAGGGGGGCGAGCAGTACTTC. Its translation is CASSLGQGGEQYF.

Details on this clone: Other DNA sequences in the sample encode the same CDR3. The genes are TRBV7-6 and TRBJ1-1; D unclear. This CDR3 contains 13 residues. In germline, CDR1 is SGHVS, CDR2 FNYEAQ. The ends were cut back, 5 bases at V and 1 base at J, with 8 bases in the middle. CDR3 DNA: TGTGCCAGCAGCCTCACTAGGAACACTGAAGCTTTCTTT. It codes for CASSLTRNTEAFF.

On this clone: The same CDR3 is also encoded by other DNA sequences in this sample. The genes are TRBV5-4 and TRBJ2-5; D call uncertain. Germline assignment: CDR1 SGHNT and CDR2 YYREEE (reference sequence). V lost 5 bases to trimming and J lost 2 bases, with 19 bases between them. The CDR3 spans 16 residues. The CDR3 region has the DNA TGTGCCAGCAGTCCTAGTCTGAGCGTTGGGCAAGAGACCCAGTACTTC. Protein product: CASSPSLSVGQETQYF. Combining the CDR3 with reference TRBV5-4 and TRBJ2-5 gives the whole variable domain ETGVTQSPTHLIKTRGQQVTLRCSSQSGHNTVSWYQQALGQGPQFIFQYYREEENGRGNFPPRFSGLQFPNYSSELNVNALELDDSALYLCASSPSLSVGQETQYFGPGTRLLVL.

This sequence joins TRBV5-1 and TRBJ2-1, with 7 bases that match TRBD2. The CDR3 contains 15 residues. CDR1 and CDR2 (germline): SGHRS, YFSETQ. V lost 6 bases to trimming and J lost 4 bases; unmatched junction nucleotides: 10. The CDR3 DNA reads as TGCGCCAGCAAGTCCGGGGAGGGGATATACAATGAGCAGTTCTTC. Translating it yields CASKSGEGIYNEQFF.

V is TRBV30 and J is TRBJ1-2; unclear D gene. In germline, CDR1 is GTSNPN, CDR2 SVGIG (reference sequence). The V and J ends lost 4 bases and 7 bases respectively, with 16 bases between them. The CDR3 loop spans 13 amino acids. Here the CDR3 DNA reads TGTGCCTGGACCCCCCGGTTTAGTGGTGGCTACACCTTC. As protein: CAWTPRFSGGYTF.

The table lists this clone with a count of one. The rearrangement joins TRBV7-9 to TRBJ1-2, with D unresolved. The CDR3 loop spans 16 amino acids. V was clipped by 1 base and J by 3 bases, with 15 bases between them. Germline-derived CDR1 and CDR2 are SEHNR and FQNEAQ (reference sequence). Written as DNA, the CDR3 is TGTGCCAGCAGCTTAGTAACCCACGAAAGAGACTATGGCTACACCTTC. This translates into CASSLVTHERDYGYTF.